The 20 T cell receptor beta chains below were found in one sample sequenced in a study of CD8+ T cells in alopecia areata. cDNA reverse transcribed from extracted RNA served as the sequencing template. Here immunoSEQ multiplex PCR was the method, and the copy in TCRdb shows in-frame clones only, minus some. The data contain fewer than 100,000 clones, around 60% of them singletons. Treatment meaning: oral pan-JAK inhibitor, 5-10 mg twice daily. Sequencing used CD8+ T cells sorted from blood, obtained at week 4, from a patient treated with tofacitinib. All receptors derive from a human donor with alopecia areata.

This clone occurred a few times. The chain is built from TRBV29-1 and TRBJ1-2; D might be TRBD1 (6 bases). V shed 3 bases and J shed 4 bases, with 15 bases lying between them. The CDR3 contains 14 residues. Germline V lookup: CDR1 SQVTM, CDR2 ANQGSEA. This CDR3 reads CSVDWQGKIYGYTF. The DNA of the CDR3 is TGCAGCGTTGATTGGCAGGGGAAGATCTATGGCTACACCTTC.

The chain joins TRBV13 to TRBJ2-5; the D gene is possibly TRBD1 (6 bases). V gave up 6 bases and J gave up 5 bases, with 13 bases separating them. Germline values: CDR1 PRHDT, CDR2 FYEKMQ (reference sequence). The CDR3 loop spans 13 amino acids. CDR3 region: CASRGGEKETQYF. Written as DNA, the CDR3 is TGTGCCAGCAGAGGGGGTGAAAAGGAGACCCAGTACTTC.

The sample holds a few counts of this clone. This chain connects TRBV4-1 to TRBJ1-2, with no clear D. CDR1 and CDR2 (germline): MGHRA, YSYEKL. The CDR3 runs to 14 residues. The V and J ends lost 1 base and 6 bases respectively, with 12 bases between them. The CDR3 sequence: CASSQVGQVHGYTF. CDR3 coding DNA: TGCGCCAGCAGCCAAGTGGGCCAAGTCCATGGCTACACCTTC.

The J gene is TRBJ2-3, the V gene TRBV9; 8 nucleotides match TRBD2. CDR1 is SGDLS and CDR2 is YYNGEE in the germline V gene. The CDR3 is 16 amino acids. Trimming took 0 bases from V and 2 from J; bases not matched to a gene: 5. The CDR3 protein is CASSVEAGGFTDTQYF. In DNA, the CDR3 is TGTGCCAGCAGCGTAGAGGCGGGGGGCTTCACAGATACGCAGTATTTT.

The rearrangement links TRBV29-1 to TRBJ2-2; D not resolved. This CDR3 region has 14 residues. Trimming took 5 bases from V and 3 from J, leaving 13 bases between them. Germline V gene data show CDR1 as SQVTM and CDR2 as ANQGSEA. The CDR3 loop reads CSVRIHTYTGELFF. The CDR3 coding sequence is TGCAGCGTTCGGATCCATACTTACACCGGGGAGCTGTTTTTT.

The chain links TRBV5-6 to TRBJ1-1; D is unresolved. V lost 0 bases and J lost 1, with 13 bases in between. Germline V gene data show CDR1 as SGHDT and CDR2 as YYEEEE. The length of the CDR3 is 16 residues. This chain's CDR3 is CASSLAVHLKNTEAFF. The CDR3 coding sequence is TGTGCCAGCAGCTTGGCGGTCCATTTGAAGAACACTGAAGCTTTCTTT.

This clone was seen a single time. The rearrangement links TRBV30 to TRBJ2-7, with D perhaps assigned TRBD1 or TRBD2 (5 bases each). The CDR3 sequence is 14 residues long. Germline V gene sequence: CDR1 GTSNPN, CDR2 SVGIG (reference sequence). The V gene lost 0 bases and the J gene lost 5 bases, with 14 bases spanning the gap. In nucleotides, the CDR3 is TGTGCCTGGAGTGTGGGACCCATGTACCACGAGCAGTACTTC. It encodes CAWSVGPMYHEQYF.

The chain links TRBV6-5 to TRBJ2-2, with D hard to call. V lost 2 bases and J 6 bases, leaving 7 bases between the germline ends. Looked up from germline, CDR1 is MNHEY and CDR2 is SVGAGI. The CDR3 consists of 13 residues. The CDR3 protein is CASSYEWAGELFF. CDR3 DNA sequence: TGTGCCAGCAGTTACGAGTGGGCCGGGGAGCTGTTTTTT.

The chain combines TRBV30 with TRBJ1-5; D possibly corresponds to TRBD1 (5 bases). The CDR3 runs to 12 residues. From germline, CDR1 is GTSNPN and CDR2 SVGIG (reference sequence). Trimming removed 5 bases from V and 4 bases from J, with 9 bases in between. The CDR3 is CAWDPGNQPQHF. In DNA form, the CDR3 reads TGTGCCTGGGACCCAGGGAATCAGCCCCAGCATTTT. The variable domain in full, completed from reference TRBV30 and TRBJ1-5, reads SQTIHQWPATLVQPVGSPLSLECTVEGTSNPNLYWYRQAAGRGLQLLFYSVGIGQISSEVPQNLSASRPQDRQFILSSKKLLLSDSGFYLCAWDPGNQPQHFGDGTRLSIL.

This rearrangement joins TRBV29-1 to TRBJ2-2; no firm D call. Trimming took 4 bases from V and 0 from J, leaving 6 bases between them. This CDR3 is built from 13 residues. Germline assignment: CDR1 SQVTM and CDR2 ANQGSEA. The CDR3 sequence is CSVARTNTGELFF. The DNA for the CDR3 is TGCAGCGTTGCCAGGACGAACACCGGGGAGCTGTTTTTT.

The V call is TRBV29-1, the J call TRBJ1-1; D ambiguous. Germline values: CDR1 SQVTM, CDR2 ANQGSEA. With 3 bases removed from V and 7 bases from J, the gap between germline ends came to 12 bases. The CDR3 has 12 amino acids. The CDR3 nucleotides read TGCAGCGTTGAGGGGAACGAGGGTGAAGCTTTCTTT. The encoded protein is CSVEGNEGEAFF. The full variable domain, rest sourced from reference TRBV29-1 and TRBJ1-1, is SAVISQKPSRDICQRGTSLTIQCQVDSQVTMMFWYRQQPGQSLTLIATANQGSEATYESGFVIDKFPISRPNLTFSTLTVSNMSPEDSSIYLCSVEGNEGEAFFGQGTRLTVV.

This clone has only a few counts. CDR3 sequence reads: CATRKTGENQPQHF. The CDR3 DNA sequence: TGTGCCACCAGAAAAACAGGGGAAAATCAGCCCCAGCATTTT. V usage is TRBV15 and J usage is TRBJ1-5; 7 nucleotides align to TRBD1. CDR3 length equals 14 residues. Looked up from germline, CDR1 is LNHNV and CDR2 is YYDKDF (reference sequence). The J segment lost 4 bases and the V segment lost 6 bases, leaving 6 bases of the junction unmatched.

This clone was seen a few times. The chain recombines TRBV23-1 with TRBJ1-2; 7 positions match TRBD1. TRBV23-1 is an ORF, and what it does is uncertain. This CDR3 has 13 residues. V shed 5 bases and J 6 bases; nucleotides not matched to a gene: 6. This chain's CDR3 is CASSSGTVNGYTF. CDR3 in DNA: TGCGCCAGCAGTTCCGGGACAGTAAATGGCTACACCTTC.

The J gene is TRBJ1-2, the V gene TRBV4-1, with 8 bases lining up with TRBD1. Germline V gene data show CDR1 as MGHRA and CDR2 as YSYEKL. The J segment lost 8 bases and the V segment lost 3 bases, leaving 11 bases of the junction unmatched. This CDR3 is built from 15 residues. The CDR3 here is CASSQATDRAGGYTF. The CDR3 DNA is TGCGCCAGCAGCCAGGCTACGGACAGGGCGGGAGGCTACACCTTC.

The J gene is TRBJ2-1, the V gene TRBV7-2, with 12 bases lining up with TRBD2. The V gene end was trimmed by 5 bases and the J gene end by 8 bases; junction bases not matched to a gene: 10. The CDR3 is 16 residues long. The germline V gene has CDR1 SGHTA and CDR2 FQGNSA. As DNA, the CDR3 is TGTGCCAGCAGCCTCCTAGCGGGAGGGCTCTCCTATGAGCAGTTCTTC. This encodes CASSLLAGGLSYEQFF.

Regarding this clone: The same CDR3 also results from other DNA sequences found in this sample. This chain links TRBV9 with TRBJ2-7; no reliable D call. V was clipped by 3 bases and J by 3 bases, with 7 bases between them. The CDR3 is 12 residues long. Germline CDR1 and CDR2: SGDLS and YYNGEE. The CDR3 nucleotides are TGTGCCAGCAGCGAGGACGGCTACGAGCAGTACTTC. This sequence encodes CASSEDGYEQYF. Complete variable domain (other parts from reference TRBV9 and TRBJ2-7): DSGVTQTPKHLITATGQRVTLRCSPRSGDLSVYWYQQSLDQGLQFLIQYYNGEERAKGNILERFSAQQFPDLHSELNLSSLELGDSALYFCASSEDGYEQYFGPGTRLTVT.

The chain has TRBV6-5 and TRBJ2-7; D is unresolved. The V end lost 5 bases, the J end lost 2 bases, and 16 bases lay between the germline ends. Germline CDR1 MNHEY, CDR2 SVGAGI. This CDR3 has 15 residues. The CDR3 is CASSHRKALAYEQYF. The CDR3 DNA is TGTGCCAGCAGTCATCGTAAGGCCTTGGCCTACGAGCAGTACTTC.

V is TRBV7-9 and J is TRBJ2-3; 7 bases match TRBD1. CDR1 is SEHNR, CDR2 FQNEAQ, per germline (reference sequence). The CDR3 contains 15 residues. Germline trimming cut 3 bases from V and 6 bases from J; bases unmatched to any gene: 9. In nucleotides, the CDR3 is TGTGCCAGCAGCTTGAAGGGGGCACGCAAGGATACGCAGTATTTT. Its translation is CASSLKGARKDTQYF.

The chain uses TRBV5-1 and TRBJ2-3; 10 bases map to TRBD2. The CDR3 has 17 amino acids. Germline V gives CDR1 SGHRS, CDR2 YFSETQ. V was clipped by 0 bases and J by 0 bases; unmatched bases: 4. The CDR3 DNA reads TGCGCCAGCAGCTTGGAAGCTAGCGGGGGAAGCACAGATACGCAGTATTTT. Protein product: CASSLEASGGSTDTQYF. Using reference TRBV5-1 and TRBJ2-3 for the parts outside the CDR3, the full variable domain is KAGVTQTPRYLIKTRGQQVTLSCSPISGHRSVSWYQQTPGQGLQFLFEYFSETQRNKGNFPGRFSGRQFSNSRSEMNVSTLELGDSALYLCASSLEASGGSTDTQYFGPGTRLTVL.

This chain uses TRBV5-1 with TRBJ2-7; D is possibly TRBD2 (5 bases). Trimming left V 2 bases short and J 7 bases short, with 10 bases between. The CDR3 spans 12 residues. In germline, CDR1 is SGHRS, CDR2 YFSETQ. CDR3 sequence reads: CASSFIREEQYF. In DNA form, the CDR3 reads TGCGCCAGCAGCTTTATTAGGGAGGAGCAGTACTTC. The full variable domain, rest sourced from reference TRBV5-1 and TRBJ2-7, is KAGVTQTPRYLIKTRGQQVTLSCSPISGHRSVSWYQQTPGQGLQFLFEYFSETQRNKGNFPGRFSGRQFSNSRSEMNVSTLELGDSALYLCASSFIREEQYFGPGTRLTVT.